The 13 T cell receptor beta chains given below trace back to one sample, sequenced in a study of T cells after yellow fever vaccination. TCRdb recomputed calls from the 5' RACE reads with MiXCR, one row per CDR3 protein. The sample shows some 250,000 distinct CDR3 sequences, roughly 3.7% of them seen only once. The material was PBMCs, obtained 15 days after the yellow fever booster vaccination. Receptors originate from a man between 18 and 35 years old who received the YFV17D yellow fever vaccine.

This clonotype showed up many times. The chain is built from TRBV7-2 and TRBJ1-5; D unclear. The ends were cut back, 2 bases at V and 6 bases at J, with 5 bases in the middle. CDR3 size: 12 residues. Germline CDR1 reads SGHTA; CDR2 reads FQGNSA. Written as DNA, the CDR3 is TGTGCCAGCAGCTTATCGAGTCAGCCCCAGCATTTT. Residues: CASSLSSQPQHF.

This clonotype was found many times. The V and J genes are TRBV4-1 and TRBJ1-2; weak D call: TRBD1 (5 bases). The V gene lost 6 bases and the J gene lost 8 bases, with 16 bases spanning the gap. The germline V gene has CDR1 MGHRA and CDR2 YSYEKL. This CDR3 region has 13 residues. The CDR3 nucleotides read TGCGCCAGCAGTCGACCAGGGTCACACGGCTACACCTTC. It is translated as CASSRPGSHGYTF.

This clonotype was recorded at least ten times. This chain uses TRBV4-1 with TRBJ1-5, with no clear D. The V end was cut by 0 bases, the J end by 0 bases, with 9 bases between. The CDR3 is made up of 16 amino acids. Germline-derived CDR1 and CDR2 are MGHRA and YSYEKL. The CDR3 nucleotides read TGCGCCAGCAGCCAAGAGGGGATATATAGCAATCAGCCCCAGCATTTT. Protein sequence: CASSQEGIYSNQPQHF.

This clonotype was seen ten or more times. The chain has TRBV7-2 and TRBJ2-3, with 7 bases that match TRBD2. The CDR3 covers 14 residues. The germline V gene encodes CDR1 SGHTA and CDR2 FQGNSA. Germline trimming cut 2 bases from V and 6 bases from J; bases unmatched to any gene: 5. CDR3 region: CASSLSGASDTQYF. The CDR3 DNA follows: TGTGCCAGCAGCTTAAGCGGGGCCTCGGATACGCAGTATTTT.

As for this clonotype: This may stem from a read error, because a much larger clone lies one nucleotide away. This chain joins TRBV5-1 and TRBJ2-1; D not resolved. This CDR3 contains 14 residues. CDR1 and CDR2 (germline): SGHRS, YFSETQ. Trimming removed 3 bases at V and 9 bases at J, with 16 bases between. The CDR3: CASSWYRANTEQFF. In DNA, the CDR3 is TGCGCCAGCAGCTGGTACCGGGCTAACACTGAGCAGTTCTTC.

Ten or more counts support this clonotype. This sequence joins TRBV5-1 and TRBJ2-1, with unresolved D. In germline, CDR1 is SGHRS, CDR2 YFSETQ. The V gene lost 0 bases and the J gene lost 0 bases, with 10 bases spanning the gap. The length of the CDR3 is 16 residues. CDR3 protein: CASSLEAVSSYNEQFF. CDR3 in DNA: TGCGCCAGCAGCTTGGAGGCGGTTTCCTCCTACAATGAGCAGTTCTTC.

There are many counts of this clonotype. CDR3 coding DNA: TGTGCCAGCAGTGAAGGCGACAGGGGGGCCTATGGCTACACCTTC. It codes for CASSEGDRGAYGYTF. This chain links TRBV6-1 with TRBJ1-2; 9 bases agree with TRBD1. Per the germline V gene, CDR1 is MNHNS and CDR2 is SASEGT. This CDR3 has 15 amino acids. V gave up 1 base and J gave up 4 bases; unmatched junction bases: 4.

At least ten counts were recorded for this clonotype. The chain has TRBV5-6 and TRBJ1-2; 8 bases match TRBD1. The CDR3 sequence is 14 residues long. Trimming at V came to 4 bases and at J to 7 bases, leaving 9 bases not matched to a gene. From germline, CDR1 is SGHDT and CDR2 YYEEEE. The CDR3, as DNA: TGTGCCAGCAGCATCACCGGGACAGGAGGTGGCTACACCTTC. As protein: CASSITGTGGGYTF.

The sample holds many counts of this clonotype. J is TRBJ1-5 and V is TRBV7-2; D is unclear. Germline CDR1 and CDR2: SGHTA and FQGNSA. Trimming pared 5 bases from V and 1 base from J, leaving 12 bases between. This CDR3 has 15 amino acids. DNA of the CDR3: TGTGCCAGCAGCCCCCAGTTTGGAAGCAATCAGCCCCAGCATTTT. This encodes CASSPQFGSNQPQHF.

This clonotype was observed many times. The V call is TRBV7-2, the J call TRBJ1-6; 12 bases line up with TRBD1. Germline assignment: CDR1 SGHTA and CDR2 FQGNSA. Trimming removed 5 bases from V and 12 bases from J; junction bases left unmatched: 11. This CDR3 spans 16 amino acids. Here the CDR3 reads CASSASGQGASRPLHF. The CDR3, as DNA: TGTGCCAGCAGCGCCTCGGGACAGGGGGCGAGTAGACCCCTCCACTTT.

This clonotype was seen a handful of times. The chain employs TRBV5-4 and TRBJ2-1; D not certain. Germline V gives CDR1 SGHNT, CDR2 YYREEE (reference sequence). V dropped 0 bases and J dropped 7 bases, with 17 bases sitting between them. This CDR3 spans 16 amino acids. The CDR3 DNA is TGTGCCAGCAGCTTGGAGTCCCAAACGGTAGGGAATGAGCAGTTCTTC. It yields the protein CASSLESQTVGNEQFF.

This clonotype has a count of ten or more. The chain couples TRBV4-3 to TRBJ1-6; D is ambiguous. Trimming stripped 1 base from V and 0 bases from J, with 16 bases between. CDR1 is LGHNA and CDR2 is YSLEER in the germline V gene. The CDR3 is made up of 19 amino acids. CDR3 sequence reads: CASSQASRADRSYNSPLHF. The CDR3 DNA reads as TGCGCCAGCAGCCAAGCCAGTCGGGCAGACCGCTCCTATAATTCACCCCTCCACTTT.

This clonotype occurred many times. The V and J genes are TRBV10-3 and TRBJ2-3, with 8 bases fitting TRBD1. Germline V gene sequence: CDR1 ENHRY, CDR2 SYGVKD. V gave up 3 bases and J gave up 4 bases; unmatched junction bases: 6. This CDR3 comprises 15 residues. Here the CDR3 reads CAISDAGQGADTQYF. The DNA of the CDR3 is TGTGCCATCAGTGATGCCGGACAGGGCGCAGATACGCAGTATTTT.